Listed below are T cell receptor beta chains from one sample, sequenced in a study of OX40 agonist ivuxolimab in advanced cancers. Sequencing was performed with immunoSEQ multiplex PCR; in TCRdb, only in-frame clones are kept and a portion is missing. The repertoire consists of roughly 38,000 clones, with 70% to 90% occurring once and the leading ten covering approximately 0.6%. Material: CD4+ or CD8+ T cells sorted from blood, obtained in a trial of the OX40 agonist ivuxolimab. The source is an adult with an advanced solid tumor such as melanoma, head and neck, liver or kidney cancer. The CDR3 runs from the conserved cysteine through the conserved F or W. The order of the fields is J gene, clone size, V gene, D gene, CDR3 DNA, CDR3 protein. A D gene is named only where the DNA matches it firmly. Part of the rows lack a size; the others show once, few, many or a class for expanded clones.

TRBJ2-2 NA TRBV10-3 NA TGTGCTACGGGGGATAACACCGGGGAGCTGTTTTTT CATGDNTGELFF
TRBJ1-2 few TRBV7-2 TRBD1 TGTGCCAGCAGCTCATCCGGGACAGTGACCTATGGCTACACCTTC CASSSSGTVTYGYTF
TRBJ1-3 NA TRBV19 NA TGTGCCAGTAGTATAGGGAGGGGAAACTCTGGAAACACCATATATTTT CASSIGRGNSGNTIYF
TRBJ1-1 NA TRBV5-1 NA TGCGCCAGCACCAAGCCTCAGGGGAACACTGAAGCTTTCTTT CASTKPQGNTEAFF
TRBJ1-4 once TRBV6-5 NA TGTGCCAGCAGCCTCCGACATAATGAAAAACTGTTTTTT CASSLRHNEKLFF
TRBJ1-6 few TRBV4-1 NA TGCGCCAGCAGCCAAGTAATACCCCTCATGGGTAATTCACCCCTCCACTTT CASSQVIPLMGNSPLHF
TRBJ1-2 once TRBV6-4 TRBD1 TGTGCCAGCAGTTTAACAGGGGGGGACTATGGCTACACCTTC CASSLTGGDYGYTF
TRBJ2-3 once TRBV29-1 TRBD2 TGCAGCGTACCTACTAGCGGGGGTATAGATACGCAGTATTTT CSVPTSGGIDTQYF
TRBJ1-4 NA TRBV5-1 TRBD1 TGCGCCAGCAGTCCCGACAGGGTTGGTGAAAAACTGTTTTTT CASSPDRVGEKLFF
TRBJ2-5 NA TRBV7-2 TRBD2 TGTGCCAGCAGCTTACTTGGCGCGGGGGGCGAACAAGAGACCCAGTACTTC CASSLLGAGGEQETQYF
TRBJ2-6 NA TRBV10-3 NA TGTGCCATGGGGGCAGGGGCTTCTGGGGCCAACGTCCTGACTTTC CAMGAGASGANVLTF
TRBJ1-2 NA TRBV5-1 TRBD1 TGCGCCAGCAGCGCTGGGACAGGGAAAATTGGCTACACCTTC CASSAGTGKIGYTF
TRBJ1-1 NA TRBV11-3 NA TGTGCCAGCAGCACCCGCAGGGGTCCCAACACTGAAGCTTTCTTT CASSTRRGPNTEAFF
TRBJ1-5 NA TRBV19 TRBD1 TGTGCCAGTACCGTGACAGGGGATAATCAGCCCCAGCATTTT CASTVTGDNQPQHF
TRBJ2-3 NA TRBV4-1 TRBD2 TGCGCCAGCAGCCCGGAGACTAGCGGGGCGTCGGATACGCAGTATTTT CASSPETSGASDTQYF
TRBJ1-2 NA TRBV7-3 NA TGTGCCAGCAGCGCGAACGGCAGGGGAGGTTTTGGCTATGGCTACACCTTC CASSANGRGGFGYGYTF
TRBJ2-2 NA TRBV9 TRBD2 TGTGCCAGCAGCGCCCGGACTAGCAGCACCGGGGAGCTGTTTTTT CASSARTSSTGELFF
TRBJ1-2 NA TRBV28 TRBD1 TGTGCCTCGACCTCGGGGGACAGGGTGTCTGGAGGCTACACCTTC CASTSGDRVSGGYTF
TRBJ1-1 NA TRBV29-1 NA TGCAGCGGATCCACTCGGAGACTTGGGAACACTGAAGCTTTCTTT CSGSTRRLGNTEAFF
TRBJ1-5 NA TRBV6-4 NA TGTGCCAGCAGTGATCCGGGTCAGGGTGGCAATCAGCCCCAGCATTTT CASSDPGQGGNQPQHF
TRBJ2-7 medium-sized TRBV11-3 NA TGTGCCAGCAGCTCCCAGCGGGCCACGGGGGAGCAGTACTTC CASSSQRATGEQYF
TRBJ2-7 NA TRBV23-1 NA TGCGCCAGCAGTCTCCAACAGGGAACGCCATATGTCGAGCAGTACTTC CASSLQQGTPYVEQYF
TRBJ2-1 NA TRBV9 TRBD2 TGTGCCAGCAGCCCCGGGACTAGCGGTTACAATGAGCAGTTCTTC CASSPGTSGYNEQFF
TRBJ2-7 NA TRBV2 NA TGTGCCAGCAGCGGGGACGGTTCCTACGAGCAGTACTTC CASSGDGSYEQYF
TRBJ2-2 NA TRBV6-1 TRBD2 TGTGCCATCCGAGCGGGGGGGCCGGACACCGGGGAGCTGTTTTTT CAIRAGGPDTGELFF
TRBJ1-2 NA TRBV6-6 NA TGTGCCAGCAGTTCGCCAACAGTGTACTATGGCTACACCTTC CASSSPTVYYGYTF
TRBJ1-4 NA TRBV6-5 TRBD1 TGTGCCAGCAGTTACGTCAGGGGGAGTGAAAAACTGTTTTTT CASSYVRGSEKLFF
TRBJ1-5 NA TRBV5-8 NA TGTGCCAGACCCTTTAACAAAGGGGTCGTCGATCAGCCCCAGCATTTT CARPFNKGVVDQPQHF
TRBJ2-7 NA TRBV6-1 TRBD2 TGTGCCACCCGAGGACTAGCGGGGGTGTTAAACGAGCAGTACTTC CATRGLAGVLNEQYF
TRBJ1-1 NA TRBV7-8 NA TGTGCCAGCAGCTTAGGACCGGGGATGAACACTGAAGCTTTCTTT CASSLGPGMNTEAFF
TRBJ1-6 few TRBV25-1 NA TGTGCCAGCAGTGAGAGGTTTGGATCACCCCTCCACTTT CASSERFGSPLHF
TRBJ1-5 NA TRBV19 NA TGTGCCAGTAGTTCCAATAGCAATCAGCCCCAGCATTTT CASSSNSNQPQHF
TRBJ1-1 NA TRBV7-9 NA TGTGCCAGCAGCTTAGGGACCTTGCTGAACACTGAAGCTTTCTTT CASSLGTLLNTEAFF
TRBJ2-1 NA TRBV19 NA TGTGCCAGTACTTGGGACCCCTCGCGGAAGGAGCAGTTCTTC CASTWDPSRKEQFF
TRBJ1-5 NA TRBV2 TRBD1 TGTGCCAGCGGAGACAGGGTCGGTCTGCCCCAGCACTTT CASGDRVGLPQHF
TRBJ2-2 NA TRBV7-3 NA TGTGCCAGCAGCCCCAAAACCGGGGAGCTGTTTTTT CASSPKTGELFF
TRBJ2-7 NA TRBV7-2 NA TGTGCCAGCAGCCCGGGACATCTCGGCTCCTACGAGCAGTACTTC CASSPGHLGSYEQYF